This entry concerns a single T cell receptor (beta chain). The data stem from a study of blood T cell repertoires in COVID-19. The CDR3 contains 17 residues. V was clipped by 4 bases and J by 1 base, with 19 bases between them. The germline V gene has CDR1 LGHNA and CDR2 YSLEER. Assay: immunoSEQ multiplex PCR; the TCRdb copy retains only in-frame clones and omits some. The table has roughly 400,000 clones, 85% to 90% seen once. The rearrangement joins TRBV4-3 to TRBJ1-1; TRBD1 might be the D (6 bases). This receptor was obtained from a young woman who had recovered from COVID-19. The sample was PBMCs or T cells enriched from blood (not recorded which). CDR3 region: CASSRYLTGGANTEAFF. The CDR3, as DNA: TGCGCCAGCAGCCGCTACCTGACGGGGGGGGCGAACACTGAAGCTTTCTTT.